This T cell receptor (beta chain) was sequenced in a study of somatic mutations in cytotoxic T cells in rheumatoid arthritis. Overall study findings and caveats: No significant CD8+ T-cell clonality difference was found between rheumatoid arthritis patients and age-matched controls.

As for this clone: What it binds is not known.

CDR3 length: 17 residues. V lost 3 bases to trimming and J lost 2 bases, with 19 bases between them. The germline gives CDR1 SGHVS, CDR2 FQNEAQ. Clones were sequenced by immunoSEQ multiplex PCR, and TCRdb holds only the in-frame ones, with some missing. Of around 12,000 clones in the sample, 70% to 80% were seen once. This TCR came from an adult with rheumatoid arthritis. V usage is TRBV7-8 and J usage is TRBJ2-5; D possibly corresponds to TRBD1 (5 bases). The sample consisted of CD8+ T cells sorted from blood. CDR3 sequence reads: CASSFESYAPGQETQYF. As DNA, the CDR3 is TGTGCCAGCAGCTTTGAATCCTACGCCCCAGGGCAAGAGACCCAGTACTTC.